The present T cell receptor beta chain was sequenced within a study of T cells in Graves' hyperthyroidism and ophthalmopathy. Study context: At initial diagnosis, before any treatment had begun, peripheral blood was obtained.

There were TCR beta CDR3 regions amplified from RNA transcripts. First-round RT-PCR targeting the TCR CDR3 was performed with the HTBI primer set. TCRdb itself ran the multiplex PCR reads through MiXCR, one entry per CDR3 protein. Of over 500,000 distinct CDR3 sequences listed, around 13% are singletons. This clonotype was observed many times. Its matching antigen is unknown. Based on clinical symptoms, serum thyroxine and TRAb, thyroid ultrasound and orbital computed tomography, diagnoses were reached. Findings of the study overall: Ophthalmopathy got predicted by the model a median about six months before its onset.

This TCR derives from a middle-aged woman with Graves' hyperthyroidism. Sequencing used blood.

DNA of the CDR3: TGCAGTGCTACCGCTAGTTTAGCCAAAAACATTCAGTACTTC. Its translation is CSATASLAKNIQYF. This chain uses TRBV20-1 with TRBJ2-4; D is unresolved. This CDR3 is 14 amino acids long. Trimming took off 4 bases at V and 0 bases at J, with 10 bases between the two ends. CDR1 and CDR2 from the germline V gene are DFQATT and SNEGSKA (reference sequence).